This T cell receptor (beta chain) was recorded in a study of cytomegalovirus exposure and HLA in healthy donors. Study details: In a later analysis, it was reported that the approximately 120 validation repertoires had been produced on the same platform as the 670 or so repertoires belonging to the first cohort.

Separate from the roughly 700-subject first cohort, the roughly 120-subject validation cohort was the one that the donors belonged to. On this clone: Antigen unknown.

Sequencing was performed with immunoSEQ multiplex PCR; in TCRdb, only in-frame clones are kept and a portion is missing. This table has roughly 120,000 clones, roughly 83% appearing once. Germline trimming cut 1 base from V and 5 bases from J; bases unmatched to any gene: 6. Germline loops: CDR1 SGHDT, CDR2 YYEEEE. CDR3 length: 15 residues. Study-wide results and limits: Cytomegalovirus-associated TCR beta chains were listed, numbering 150 to 200.

The sequence came from a man aged 18 to 35 in good health and CMV-seronegative. The specimen was PBMCs. The rearrangement links TRBV5-6 to TRBJ2-5, with 9 bases fitting TRBD2. The CDR3 bases are TGTGCCAGCAGCTTGTCAGCGGGGGGAGGGGAGACCCAGTACTTC. Residues: CASSLSAGGGETQYF. Variable domain in full (rest from reference TRBV5-6 and TRBJ2-5): DAGVTQSPTHLIKTRGQQVTLRCSPKSGHDTVSWYQQALGQGPQFIFQYYEEEERQRGNFPDRFSGHQFPNYSSELNVNALLLGDSALYLCASSLSAGGGETQYFGPGTRLLVL.